Listed below are T cell receptor beta chains from one sample, sequenced in a study of blood T cell repertoires in COVID-19. Assay: immunoSEQ multiplex PCR; the TCRdb copy retains only in-frame clones and omits some. In the table there are 85,000 to 130,000 clones, around four fifths of which are singletons. The sequenced sample was peripheral blood. Source of these receptors: a man aged 55-75 years with acute or convalescent COVID-19. Each CDR3 is given with its conserved first and last residue.

V gene: TRBV5-8
J gene: TRBJ1-6
CDR3 protein: CASSNQGARSPLHF

V gene: TRBV5-4
J gene: TRBJ1-4
CDR3 protein: CASSAPGQGNEKLFF

V gene: TRBV3-1/TRBV3-2
J gene: TRBJ1-5
CDR3 protein: CASSRDSTNQPQHF

V gene: TRBV19
J gene: TRBJ1-5
CDR3 protein: CASSSVQGGPDQPQHF

V gene: TRBV19
J gene: TRBJ1-5
CDR3 protein: CASNQGSQPQHF

V gene: TRBV7-2
J gene: TRBJ1-2
CDR3 protein: CASSLGTGVYGYTF

V gene: TRBV11-2
J gene: TRBJ2-7
CDR3 protein: CASTISGTSGSPFAYEQYF

V gene: TRBV28
J gene: TRBJ1-5
CDR3 protein: CALNRGISNQPQHF

V gene: TRBV11-2
J gene: TRBJ1-1
CDR3 protein: CASSLAPLGPEAFF

V gene: TRBV10-1
J gene: TRBJ1-2
CDR3 protein: CASSTLAGGAAGYTF

V gene: TRBV18
J gene: TRBJ2-3
CDR3 protein: CASSPPTSAGTDTQYF

V gene: TRBV5-4
J gene: TRBJ2-5
CDR3 protein: CASSATGEIGETQYF

V gene: TRBV7-9
J gene: TRBJ2-1
CDR3 protein: CAAGLLPTEQFF

V gene: TRBV5-1
J gene: TRBJ1-3
CDR3 protein: CASSPQTYSGNTIYF

V gene: TRBV10-3
J gene: TRBJ1-5
CDR3 protein: CAISESGAGQPQHF

V gene: TRBV11-3
J gene: TRBJ2-5
CDR3 protein: CASSSLSDSSGSGETQYF

V gene: TRBV6-5
J gene: TRBJ2-3
CDR3 protein: CASSQTGLRTDTQYF

V gene: TRBV19
J gene: TRBJ2-2
CDR3 protein: CASRDRLAGELFF

V gene: TRBV28
J gene: TRBJ2-7
CDR3 protein: CASSLPRLAGALFSYEQYF

V gene: TRBV11-3
J gene: TRBJ2-1
CDR3 protein: CASSLDPGLVHNEQFF

V gene: TRBV24-1
J gene: TRBJ1-1
CDR3 protein: CATMDRGNTEAFF

V gene: TRBV5-1
J gene: TRBJ2-1
CDR3 protein: CASSPGTSNYNEQFF